This TCR beta chain was found in a study of T-cell reconstitution after alpha-beta-depleted transplantation in children. Overall study findings and caveats: Newly generated T cells supplied most T-cell counts and diversity one year post-transplant.

The CDR3 is 15 amino acids. The germline gives CDR1 MNHNS, CDR2 SASEGT. The V end was cut by 1 base, the J end by 2 bases, with 8 bases between. By proportion, this clonotype is medium-sized. As yet, its antigen is unknown. The library targeted TCRbeta and was prepared with unique molecular identifiers. TCRdb called the PCR reads again in MiXCR, with one record for every CDR3 protein. Of fewer than 7,000 distinct CDR3 sequences in the sample, roughly 14% are singletons; the top ten hold almost 6%. The gene calls are TRBV6-1 and TRBJ1-4, with TRBD1 as a possible D gene (6 bases). The receptor comes from a boy aged 5-17 years with acute lymphoblastic leukemia, due to receive a stem cell transplant. This material consisted of PBMCs, taken before TCRalphabeta/CD19-depleted stem cell transplant. CDR3 bases: TGTGCCAGCAGTGAAGAAGGGGGGACTAATGAAAAACTGTTTTTT. This gives the protein CASSEEGGTNEKLFF.